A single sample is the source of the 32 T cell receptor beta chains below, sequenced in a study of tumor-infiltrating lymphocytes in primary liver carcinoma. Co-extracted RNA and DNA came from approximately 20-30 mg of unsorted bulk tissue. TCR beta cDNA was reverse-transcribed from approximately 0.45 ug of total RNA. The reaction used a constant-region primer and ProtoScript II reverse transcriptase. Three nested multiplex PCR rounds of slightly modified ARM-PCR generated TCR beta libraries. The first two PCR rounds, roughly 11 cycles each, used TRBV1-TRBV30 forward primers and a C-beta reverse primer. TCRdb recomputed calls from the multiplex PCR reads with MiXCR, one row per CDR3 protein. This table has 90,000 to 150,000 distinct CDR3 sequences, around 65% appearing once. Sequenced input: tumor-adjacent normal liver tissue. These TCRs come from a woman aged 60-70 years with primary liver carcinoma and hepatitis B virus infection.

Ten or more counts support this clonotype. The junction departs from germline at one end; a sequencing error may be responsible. The CDR3 loop reads CASSVKGRLHF. As DNA, the CDR3 is TGTGCCAGCAGTGTCAAAGGCCGCCTCCATTTT. The chain joins TRBV12-3 or TRBV12-4 to TRBJ2-3; D is unclear. The CDR3 runs 11 residues.

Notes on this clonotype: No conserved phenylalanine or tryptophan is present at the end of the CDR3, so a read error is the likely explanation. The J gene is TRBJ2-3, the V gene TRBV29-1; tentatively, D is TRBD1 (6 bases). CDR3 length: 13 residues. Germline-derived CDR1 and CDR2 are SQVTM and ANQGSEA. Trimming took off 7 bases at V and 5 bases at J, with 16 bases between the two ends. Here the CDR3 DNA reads TGCAGCGCCTTACAGGGTGGAAGAGATACGCAGTATCTT. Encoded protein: CSALQGGRDTQYL.

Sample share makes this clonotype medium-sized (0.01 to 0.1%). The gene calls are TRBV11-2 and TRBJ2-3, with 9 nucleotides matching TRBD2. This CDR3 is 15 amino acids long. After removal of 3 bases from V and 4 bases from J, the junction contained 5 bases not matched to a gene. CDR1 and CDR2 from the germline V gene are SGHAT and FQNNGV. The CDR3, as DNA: TGTGCCAGCAGCTTGCGGGAGGGGGGCGCAGATACGCAGTATTTT. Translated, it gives CASSLREGGADTQYF.

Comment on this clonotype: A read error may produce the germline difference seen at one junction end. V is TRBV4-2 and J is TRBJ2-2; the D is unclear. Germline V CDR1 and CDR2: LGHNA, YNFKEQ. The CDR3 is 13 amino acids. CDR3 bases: TGTGCCACCAGCCAGAATTACACCGGGGAGCTGTTTTTT. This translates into CATSQNYTGELFF.

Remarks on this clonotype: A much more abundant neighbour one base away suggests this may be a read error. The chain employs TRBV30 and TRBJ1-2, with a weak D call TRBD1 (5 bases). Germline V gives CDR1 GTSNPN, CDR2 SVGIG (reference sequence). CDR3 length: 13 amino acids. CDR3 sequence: CVWSSQGWNGYTF. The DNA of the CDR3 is TGTGTCTGGAGTTCCCAGGGCTGGAATGGCTACACCTTC.

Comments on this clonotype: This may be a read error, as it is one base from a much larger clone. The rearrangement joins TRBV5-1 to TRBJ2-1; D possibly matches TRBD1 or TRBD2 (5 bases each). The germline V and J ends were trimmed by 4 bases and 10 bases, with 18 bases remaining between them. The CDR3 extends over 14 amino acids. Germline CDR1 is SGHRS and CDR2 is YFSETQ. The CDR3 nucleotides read TGCGCCAGCAGCCCTGGGGGAGTGGGAGACGAGCAGTTCTTC. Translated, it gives CASSPGGVGDEQFF.

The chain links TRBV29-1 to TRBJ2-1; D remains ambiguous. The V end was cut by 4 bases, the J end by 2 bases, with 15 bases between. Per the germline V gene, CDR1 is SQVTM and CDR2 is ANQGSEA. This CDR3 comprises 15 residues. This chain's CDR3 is CSVVGTFLAYNEQFF. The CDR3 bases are TGCAGCGTTGTAGGCACTTTCCTTGCCTACAATGAGCAGTTCTTC.

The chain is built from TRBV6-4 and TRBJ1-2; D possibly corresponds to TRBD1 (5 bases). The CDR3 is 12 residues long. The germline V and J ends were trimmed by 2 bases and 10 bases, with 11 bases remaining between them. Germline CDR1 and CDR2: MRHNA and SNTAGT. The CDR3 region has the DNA TGTGCCAGCAGTGACCGACAGTGGACCTACACCTTC. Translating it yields CASSDRQWTYTF.

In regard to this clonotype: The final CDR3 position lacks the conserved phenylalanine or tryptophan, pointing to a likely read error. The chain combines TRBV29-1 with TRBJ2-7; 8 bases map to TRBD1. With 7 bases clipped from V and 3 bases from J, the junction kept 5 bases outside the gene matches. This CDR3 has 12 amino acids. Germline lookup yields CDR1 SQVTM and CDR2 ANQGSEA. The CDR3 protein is CSARTGIYEQYL. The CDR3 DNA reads TGCAGCGCCAGGACAGGGATCTACGAGCAGTACTTA.

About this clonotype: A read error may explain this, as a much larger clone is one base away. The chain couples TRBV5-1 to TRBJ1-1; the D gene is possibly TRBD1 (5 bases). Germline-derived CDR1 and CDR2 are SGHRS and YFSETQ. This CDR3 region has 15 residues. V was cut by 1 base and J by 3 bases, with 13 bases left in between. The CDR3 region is CASSLTGLQYTEAFF. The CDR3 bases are TGCGCCAGCAGCTTGACGGGACTGCAATACACTGAAGCTTTCTTT. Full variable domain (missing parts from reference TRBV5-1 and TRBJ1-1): KAGVTQTPRYLIKTRGQQVTLSCSPISGHRSVSWYQQTPGQGLQFLFEYFSETQRNKGNFPGRFSGRQFSNSRSEMNVSTLELGDSALYLCASSLTGLQYTEAFFGQGTRLTVV.

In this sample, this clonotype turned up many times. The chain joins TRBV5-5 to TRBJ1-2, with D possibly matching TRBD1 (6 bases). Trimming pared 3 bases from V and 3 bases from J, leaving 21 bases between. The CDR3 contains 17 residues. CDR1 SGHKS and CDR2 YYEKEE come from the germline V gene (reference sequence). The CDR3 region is CASSYTGTSSGHYGYTF. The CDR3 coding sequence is TGTGCCAGCAGCTACACCGGGACATCCTCAGGGCACTATGGCTACACCTTC.

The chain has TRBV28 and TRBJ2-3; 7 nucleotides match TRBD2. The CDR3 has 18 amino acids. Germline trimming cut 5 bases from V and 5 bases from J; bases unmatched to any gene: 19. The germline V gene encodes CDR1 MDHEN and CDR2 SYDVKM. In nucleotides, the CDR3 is TGTGCCAGCAGTCGTGGCCCCCCTAGCGGCCCTTACAAAGATACGCAGTATTTT. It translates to CASSRGPPSGPYKDTQYF.

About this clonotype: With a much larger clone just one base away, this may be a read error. The CDR3 sequence: CASSEEQDGELFF. Written as DNA, the CDR3 is TGTGCCAGCAGCGAAGAACAGGACGGGGAGCTGTTTTTT. The chain employs TRBV28 and TRBJ2-2, with D possibly being TRBD1 (5 bases). V was pared by 6 bases and J by 7 bases, with 12 bases between. Germline CDR1 reads MDHEN; CDR2 reads SYDVKM. The CDR3 is 13 residues long. The complete variable domain, with remaining parts taken from reference TRBV28 and TRBJ2-2, reads DVKVTQSSRYLVKRTGEKVFLECVQDMDHENMFWYRQDPGLGLRLIYFSYDVKMKEKGDIPEGYSVSREKKERFSLILESASTNQTSMYLCASSEEQDGELFFGEGSRLTVL.

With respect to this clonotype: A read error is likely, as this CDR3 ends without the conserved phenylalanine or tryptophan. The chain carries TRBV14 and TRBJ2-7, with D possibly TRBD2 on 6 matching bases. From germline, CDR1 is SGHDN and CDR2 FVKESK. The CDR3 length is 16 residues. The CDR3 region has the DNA TGTGCCAGCAACCAAGACGTAAAGCGGGCCCTCTACGAGCAGTACTCC. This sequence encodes CASNQDVKRALYEQYS.

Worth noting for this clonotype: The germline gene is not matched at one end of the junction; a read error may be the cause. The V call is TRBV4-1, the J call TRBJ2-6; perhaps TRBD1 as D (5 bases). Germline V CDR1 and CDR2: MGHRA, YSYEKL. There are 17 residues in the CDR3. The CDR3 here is CARSQDSRVPGANVLTF. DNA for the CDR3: TGCGCCAGAAGCCAAGACTCCAGGGTTCCTGGGGCCAACGTCCTGACTTTC.

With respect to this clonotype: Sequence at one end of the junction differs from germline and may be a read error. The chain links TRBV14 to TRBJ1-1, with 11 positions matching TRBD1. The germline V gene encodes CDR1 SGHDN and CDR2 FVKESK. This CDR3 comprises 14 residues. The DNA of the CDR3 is TGTGCCAACAGGCCCGGGACAGGGGGTCTGCGGGCTTTATTT. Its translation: CANRPGTGGLRALF.

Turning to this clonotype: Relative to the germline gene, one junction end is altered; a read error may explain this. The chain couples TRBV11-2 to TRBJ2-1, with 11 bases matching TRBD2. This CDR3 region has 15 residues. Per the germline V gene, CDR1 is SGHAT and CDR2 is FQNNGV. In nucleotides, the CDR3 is TGTGCCAGTAGCTTCGCTAGCGGGAGGTACAATGAGCAGTTCTTC. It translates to CASSFASGRYNEQFF.

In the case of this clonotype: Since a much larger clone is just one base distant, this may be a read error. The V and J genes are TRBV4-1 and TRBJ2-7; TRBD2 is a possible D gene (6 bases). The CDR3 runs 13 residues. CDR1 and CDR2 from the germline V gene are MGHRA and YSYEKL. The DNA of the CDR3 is TGCGCCAGCAGCAACCGGGACTCCTGCGAGCAGTACTTC. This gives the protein CASSNRDSCEQYF.

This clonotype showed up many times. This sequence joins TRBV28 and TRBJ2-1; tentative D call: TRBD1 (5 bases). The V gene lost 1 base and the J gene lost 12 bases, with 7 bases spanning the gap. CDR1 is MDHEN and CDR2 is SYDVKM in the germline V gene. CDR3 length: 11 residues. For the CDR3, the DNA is TGTGCCAGCAGTTTATCAAGGGGGCAGTTCTTC. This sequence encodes CASSLSRGQFF.

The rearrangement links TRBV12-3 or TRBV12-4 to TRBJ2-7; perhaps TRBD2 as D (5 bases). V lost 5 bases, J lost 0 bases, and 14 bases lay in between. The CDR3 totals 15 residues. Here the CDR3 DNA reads TGTGCCAGCAGTGGCTACGGACTTGGCTCCTACGAGCAGTACTTC. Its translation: CASSGYGLGSYEQYF.

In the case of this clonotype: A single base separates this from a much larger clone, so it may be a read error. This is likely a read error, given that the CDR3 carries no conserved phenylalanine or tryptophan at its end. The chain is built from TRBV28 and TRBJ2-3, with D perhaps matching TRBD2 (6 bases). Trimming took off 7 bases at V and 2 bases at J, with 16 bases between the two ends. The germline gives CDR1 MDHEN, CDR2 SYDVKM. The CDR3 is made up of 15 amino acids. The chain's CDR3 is CASTPGGAYTDTQYI. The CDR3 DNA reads TGTGCCAGCACCCCCGGCGGGGCCTACACAGATACGCAGTATATT.

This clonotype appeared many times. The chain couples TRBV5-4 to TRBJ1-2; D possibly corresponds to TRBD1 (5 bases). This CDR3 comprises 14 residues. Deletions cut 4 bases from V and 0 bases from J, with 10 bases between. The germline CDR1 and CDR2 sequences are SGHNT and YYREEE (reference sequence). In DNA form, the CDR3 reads TGTGCCAGCAGCGCCGGGGGATCTAACTATGGCTACACCTTC. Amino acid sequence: CASSAGGSNYGYTF.

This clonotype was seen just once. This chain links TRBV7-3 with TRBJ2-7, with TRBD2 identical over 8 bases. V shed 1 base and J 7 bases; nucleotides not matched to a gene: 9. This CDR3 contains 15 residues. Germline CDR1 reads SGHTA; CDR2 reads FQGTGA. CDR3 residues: CASSLIGTSRGEQYF. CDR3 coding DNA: TGTGCCAGCAGCTTAATCGGGACTAGTAGAGGGGAGCAGTACTTC.

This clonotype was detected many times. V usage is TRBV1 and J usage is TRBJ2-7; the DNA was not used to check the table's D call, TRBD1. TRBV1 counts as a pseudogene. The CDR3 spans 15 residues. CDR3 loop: CTSSQGAGGYYEQYF. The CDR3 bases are TGCACCAGCTCCCAGGGGGCGGGAGGGTACTACGAGCAGTACTTC.

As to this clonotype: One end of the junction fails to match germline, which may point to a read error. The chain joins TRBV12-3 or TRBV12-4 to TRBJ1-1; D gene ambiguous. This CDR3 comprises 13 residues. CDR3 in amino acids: CTSSLTVNTEAFF. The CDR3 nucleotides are TGTACCAGTAGTTTAACGGTGAACACTGAAGCTTTCTTT.

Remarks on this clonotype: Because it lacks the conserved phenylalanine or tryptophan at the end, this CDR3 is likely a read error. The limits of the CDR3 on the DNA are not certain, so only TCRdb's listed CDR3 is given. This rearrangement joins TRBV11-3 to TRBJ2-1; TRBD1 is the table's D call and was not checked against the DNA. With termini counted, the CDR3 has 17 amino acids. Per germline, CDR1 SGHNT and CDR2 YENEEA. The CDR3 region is CASSLRRGEWGVDEQLL.

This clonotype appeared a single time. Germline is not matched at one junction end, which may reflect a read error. CDR3 sequence (DNA): TGTGCCAGCACTTATGACAGGGCCACAGGTACGCAGTATTTT. This codes for CASTYDRATGTQYF. The V call is TRBV6-5, the J call TRBJ2-3; 7 bases agree with TRBD1. CDR1 MNHEY and CDR2 SVGAGI come from the germline V gene. This CDR3 region has 14 residues.

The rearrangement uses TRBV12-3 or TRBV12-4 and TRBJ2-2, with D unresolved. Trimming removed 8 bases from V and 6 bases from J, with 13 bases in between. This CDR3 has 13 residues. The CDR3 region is CASGPTRAGELFF. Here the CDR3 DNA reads TGTGCCAGCGGTCCTACCCGGGCCGGGGAGCTGTTTTTT.

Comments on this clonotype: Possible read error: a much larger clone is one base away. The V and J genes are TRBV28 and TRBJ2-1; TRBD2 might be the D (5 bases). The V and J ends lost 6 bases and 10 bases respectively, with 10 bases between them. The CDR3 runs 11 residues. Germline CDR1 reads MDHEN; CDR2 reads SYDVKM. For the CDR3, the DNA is TGTGCCAGCAGCCGGGGATGGGAGCAGTTCTTC. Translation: CASSRGWEQFF.

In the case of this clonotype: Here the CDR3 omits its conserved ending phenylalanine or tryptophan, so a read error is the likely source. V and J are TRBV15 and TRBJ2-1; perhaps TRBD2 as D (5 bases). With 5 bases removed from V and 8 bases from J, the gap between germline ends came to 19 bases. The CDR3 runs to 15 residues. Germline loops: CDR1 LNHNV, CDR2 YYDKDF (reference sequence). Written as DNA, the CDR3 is TGTGCCACCAGCTCCATAGAAACTAGTCTCCATGAGCAGTTCATC. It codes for CATSSIETSLHEQFI.

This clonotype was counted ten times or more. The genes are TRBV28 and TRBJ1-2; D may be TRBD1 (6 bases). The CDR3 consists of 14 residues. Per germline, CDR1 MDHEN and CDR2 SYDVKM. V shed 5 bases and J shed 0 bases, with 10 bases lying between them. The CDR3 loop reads CASSRGGANYGYTF. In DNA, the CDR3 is TGTGCCAGCAGTAGGGGGGGGGCTAACTATGGCTACACCTTC.

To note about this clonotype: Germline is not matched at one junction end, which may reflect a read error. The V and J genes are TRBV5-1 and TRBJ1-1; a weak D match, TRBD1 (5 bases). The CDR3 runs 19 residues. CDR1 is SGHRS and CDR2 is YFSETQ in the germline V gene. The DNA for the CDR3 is TGCACCAGCAGCTCCCCTCGGTTTTCTTTGGGGCCGGCCAACACTGAAGCTTTCTTT. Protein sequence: CTSSSPRFSLGPANTEAFF.